One sample yielded the 11 T cell receptor beta chains listed below, sequenced in a study of OX40 agonist ivuxolimab in advanced cancers. Sequencing used immunoSEQ multiplex PCR; TCRdb keeps in-frame clones, though not all of them. This sample has roughly 46,000 clones, with approximately 85% found just once. Sequencing used CD4+ or CD8+ T cells sorted from blood, obtained in a trial of the OX40 agonist ivuxolimab. These receptors were obtained from an adult with an advanced solid tumor such as melanoma, head and neck, liver or kidney cancer.

The genes are TRBV10-3 and TRBJ2-1; 10 nucleotides line up with TRBD1. With V trimmed by 10 bases and J by 7 bases, 7 bases remained unmatched. In germline, CDR1 is ENHRY, CDR2 SYGVKD. This CDR3 spans 13 amino acids. The DNA of the CDR3 is TGTGCCACCCGGGACAGGGGAAGGAATGAGCAGTTCTTC. As protein: CATRDRGRNEQFF.

The chain carries TRBV10-1 and TRBJ2-7, with D hard to call. Per the germline V gene, CDR1 is WNHNN and CDR2 is SYGVQD (reference sequence). V lost 4 bases and J lost 3, with 10 bases in between. The CDR3 runs to 13 residues. DNA of the CDR3: TGCGCCAGCAGTGGGACCCTGGACTACGAGCAGTACTTC. Its protein is CASSGTLDYEQYF.

The rearrangement links TRBV4-3 to TRBJ1-2; 9 nucleotides line up with TRBD1. The CDR3 extends over 18 amino acids. CDR1 LGHNA and CDR2 YSLEER come from the germline V gene. The V and J ends lost 0 bases and 6 bases, in that order; junction bases with no gene match: 14. The CDR3 spells CASSQDVTGGLSRHGYTF. In DNA, the CDR3 is TGCGCCAGCAGCCAAGATGTTACAGGGGGCCTCTCTAGACATGGCTACACCTTC.

The chain joins TRBV30 to TRBJ2-1; 8 bases align to TRBD1. The CDR3 sequence is 15 residues long. Looked up from germline, CDR1 is GTSNPN and CDR2 is SVGIG (reference sequence). The ends lost 5 bases at V and 0 bases at J; junction bases unmatched: 6. CDR3 in amino acids: CAWGTGASSYNEQFF. The CDR3 DNA follows: TGTGCCTGGGGGACAGGCGCTAGCTCCTACAATGAGCAGTTCTTC.

The chain links TRBV19 to TRBJ2-3; D ambiguous. Germline CDR1 is LNHDA and CDR2 is SQIVND (reference sequence). Deletions cut 1 base from V and 4 bases from J, with 12 bases between. There are 15 residues in the CDR3. In DNA, the CDR3 is TGTGCCAGTAGTATAGGGGCAACTGGCGCAGATACGCAGTATTTT. This encodes CASSIGATGADTQYF.

The rearrangement uses TRBV6-5 and TRBJ1-1, with D tentatively TRBD1 (6 bases). Germline loops: CDR1 MNHEY, CDR2 SVGAGI. V dropped 4 bases and J dropped 1 base, with 13 bases sitting between them. The CDR3 covers 15 residues. CDR3 sequence: CASSSQGPPNTEAFF. For the CDR3, the DNA is TGTGCCAGCAGTTCACAGGGACCCCCGAACACTGAAGCTTTCTTT.

In this sample, this clone turned up a few times. The chain has TRBV11-3 and TRBJ1-2, with D maybe TRBD1 (5 bases). The CDR3 spans 16 residues. Germline CDR1 SGHNT, CDR2 YENEEA. Trimming left V 0 bases short and J 1 base short, with 12 bases between. DNA of the CDR3: TGTGCCAGCAGCTTAGAGGGGCGCGGGAATAACTATGGCTACACCTTC. Translating it yields CASSLEGRGNNYGYTF.

This clone was detected only once. V is TRBV6-6 and J is TRBJ1-1; D may be TRBD1 (5 bases). The V end was cut by 2 bases, the J end by 7 bases, with 11 bases between. The germline CDR1 and CDR2 sequences are MNHNY and SVGAGI (reference sequence). The CDR3 consists of 13 residues. The CDR3 coding sequence is TGTGCCAGCAGTTACGGGCAGGGAGGTGAAGCTTTCTTT. Its translation is CASSYGQGGEAFF.

V usage is TRBV27 and J usage is TRBJ2-1; 10 nucleotides agree with TRBD2. V shed 4 bases, J shed 5 bases, and the junction held 5 bases outside the gene matches. Germline V lookup: CDR1 MNHEY, CDR2 SMNVEV (reference sequence). The CDR3 length is 15 residues. In nucleotides, the CDR3 is TGTGCCAGCAGTTATGGGACTAGCGTTAACAATGAGCAGTTCTTC. Encoded protein: CASSYGTSVNNEQFF.

This sequence joins TRBV5-1 and TRBJ1-1, with 9 bases fitting TRBD1. V trimming: 3 bases; J trimming: 5 bases; junction bases outside the gene matches: 5. This CDR3 spans 14 amino acids. Germline loops: CDR1 SGHRS, CDR2 YFSETQ. The CDR3 spells CASSSQGARTEAFF. The CDR3 DNA reads as TGCGCCAGCAGCTCACAGGGGGCGAGGACTGAAGCTTTCTTT.

The chain carries TRBV5-4 and TRBJ1-2; D gene uncertain. The V gene lost 4 bases and the J gene lost 0 bases, with 7 bases spanning the gap. Germline values: CDR1 SGHNT, CDR2 YYREEE (reference sequence). This CDR3 contains 13 residues. Here the CDR3 DNA reads TGTGCCAGCAGCCCCATGACTAACTATGGCTACACCTTC. Translating it yields CASSPMTNYGYTF. The full variable domain, completed using reference TRBV5-4 and TRBJ1-2, is ETGVTQSPTHLIKTRGQQVTLRCSSQSGHNTVSWYQQALGQGPQFIFQYYREEENGRGNFPPRFSGLQFPNYSSELNVNALELDDSALYLCASSPMTNYGYTFGSGTRLTVV.